Detailed here is one TCR beta chain. Trimming removed 4 bases from V and 0 bases from J; junction bases left unmatched: 2. CDR1 and CDR2 from the germline V gene are MDHEN and SYDVKM. This CDR3 has 15 amino acids. MiXCR, run by TCRdb on the 5' RACE reads, gives a single entry per CDR3 protein. The repertoire holds tens of thousands of distinct CDR3 sequences, with roughly 22% as singletons. The receptor comes from a female donor with breast cancer. Sequences were obtained from memory CD4+ T cells sorted from a lymph node. Subset meaning: memory CD4+ T cells, CD4+CD45RO+CD25-. The rearrangement uses TRBV28 and TRBJ2-2; 7 positions match TRBD2. As DNA, the CDR3 is TGTGCCAGCAGTTCTAGCGGCGCGAACACCGGGGAGCTGTTTTTT. It encodes CASSSSGANTGELFF.